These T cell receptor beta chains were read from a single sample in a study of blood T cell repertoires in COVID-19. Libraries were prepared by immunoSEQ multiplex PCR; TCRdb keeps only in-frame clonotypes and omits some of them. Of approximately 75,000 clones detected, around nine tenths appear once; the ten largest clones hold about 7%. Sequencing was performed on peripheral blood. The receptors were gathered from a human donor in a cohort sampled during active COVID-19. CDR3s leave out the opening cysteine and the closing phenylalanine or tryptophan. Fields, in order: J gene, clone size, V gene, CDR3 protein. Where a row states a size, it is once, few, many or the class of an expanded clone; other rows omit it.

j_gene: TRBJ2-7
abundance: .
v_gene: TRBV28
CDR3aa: ASSPERGGQYEQY

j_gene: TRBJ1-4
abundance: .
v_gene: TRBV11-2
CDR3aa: ASSSGQAGFVEKLF

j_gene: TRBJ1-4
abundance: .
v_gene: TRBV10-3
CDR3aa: AISQDSSNEKLF

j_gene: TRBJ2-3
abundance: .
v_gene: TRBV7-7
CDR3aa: ASSLALSGSGDTQY

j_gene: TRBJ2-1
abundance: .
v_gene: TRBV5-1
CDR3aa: ASSSSGQGAGEQF

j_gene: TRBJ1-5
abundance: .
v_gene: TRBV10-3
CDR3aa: AIGGGSGGPQH

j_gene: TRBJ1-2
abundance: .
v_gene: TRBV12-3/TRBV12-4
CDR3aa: ASSRERGYT

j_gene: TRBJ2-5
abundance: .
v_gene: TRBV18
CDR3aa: ASSPPGKVQETQY

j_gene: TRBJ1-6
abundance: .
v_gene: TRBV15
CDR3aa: ATSRDGRVDSPLH

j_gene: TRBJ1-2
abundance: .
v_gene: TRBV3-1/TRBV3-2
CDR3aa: ASSQPPGHGYGYT

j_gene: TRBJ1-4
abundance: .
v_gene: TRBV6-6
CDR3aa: ASSYATGSEKLF

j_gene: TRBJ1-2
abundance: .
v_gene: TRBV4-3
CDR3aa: ASSQQGDGGYT

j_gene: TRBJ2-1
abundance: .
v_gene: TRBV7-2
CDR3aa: ASSLRTSGGNEQF

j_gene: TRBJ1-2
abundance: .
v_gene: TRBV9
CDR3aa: ASSVEGQGLYGYT

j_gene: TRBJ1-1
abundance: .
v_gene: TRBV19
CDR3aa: ASSLNRDTEAF

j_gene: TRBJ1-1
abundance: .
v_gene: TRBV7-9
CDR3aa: ASSPVGQHMNTEAF

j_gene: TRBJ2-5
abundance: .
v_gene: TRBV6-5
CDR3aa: ASARRVGETQY

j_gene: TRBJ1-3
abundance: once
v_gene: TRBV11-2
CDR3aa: ASRTQRTVGNTIY

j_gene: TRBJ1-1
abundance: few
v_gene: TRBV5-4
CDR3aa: ASSLPRGAQNTEAF

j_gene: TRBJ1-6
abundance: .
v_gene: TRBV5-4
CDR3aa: ASSLGQAGTGHSPLH

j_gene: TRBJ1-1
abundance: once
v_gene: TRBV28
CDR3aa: ASSLWDIGGNTEAF

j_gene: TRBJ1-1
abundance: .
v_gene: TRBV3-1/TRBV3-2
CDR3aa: ASSQGRLGTEAF

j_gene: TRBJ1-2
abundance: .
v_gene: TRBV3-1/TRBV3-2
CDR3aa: ASSPTPSSGYGYT

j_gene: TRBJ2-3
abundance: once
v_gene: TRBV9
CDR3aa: ASSVALAGIPSTDTQY

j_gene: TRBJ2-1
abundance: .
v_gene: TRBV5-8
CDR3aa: ASSLKRGLQF

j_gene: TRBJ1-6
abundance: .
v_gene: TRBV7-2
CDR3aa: ASSLGAGTGGVNSPLH

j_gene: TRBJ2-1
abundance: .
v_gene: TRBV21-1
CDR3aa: ASSPSSDQGVLDNEQF

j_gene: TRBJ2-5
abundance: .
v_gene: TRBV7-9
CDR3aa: ASSLGQETQETQY

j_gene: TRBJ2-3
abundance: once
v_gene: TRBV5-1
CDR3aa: ASSLGFGTSQIDTQY

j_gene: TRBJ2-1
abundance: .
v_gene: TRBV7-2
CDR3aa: ASSPTVLAITEQF

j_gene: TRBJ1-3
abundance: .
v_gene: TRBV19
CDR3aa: ASSTSTGTGAGNTIY

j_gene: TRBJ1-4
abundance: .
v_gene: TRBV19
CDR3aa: ASSPRAGPATNEKLF

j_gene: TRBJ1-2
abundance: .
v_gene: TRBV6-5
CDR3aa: ASSYAGQFYGYT

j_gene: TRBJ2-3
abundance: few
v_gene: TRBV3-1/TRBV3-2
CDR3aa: ASSQDAVAGSVLNTQY

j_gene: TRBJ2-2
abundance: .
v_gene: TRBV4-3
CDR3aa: ASSQDWGPPGELF

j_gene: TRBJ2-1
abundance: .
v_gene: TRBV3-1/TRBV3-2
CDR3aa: ASSRWLGAGNEQF

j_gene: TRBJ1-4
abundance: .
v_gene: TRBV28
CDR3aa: ASRTGTGGVREKLF

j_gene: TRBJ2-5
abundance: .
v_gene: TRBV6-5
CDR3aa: ASSYTGQGWETQY

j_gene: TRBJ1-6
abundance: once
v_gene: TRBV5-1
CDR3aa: ASRPTRQGSDSPLH

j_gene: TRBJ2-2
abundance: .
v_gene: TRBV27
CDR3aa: ASRRGEGVGELF